These T cell receptor beta chains were read from a single sample in a study of blood T cell repertoires in COVID-19. Here immunoSEQ multiplex PCR was the method, and the copy in TCRdb shows in-frame clones only, minus some. The sample lists under 200,000 clones, approximately 88% occurring once. Sequencing was done on a sample of peripheral blood. All receptors come from a woman aged 55-75 years with acute or convalescent COVID-19. Each CDR3 is given with its conserved first and last residue. The D gene is left open where the match is weak. A clone size is listed for some rows: how often the clone was seen (once, few, many), or a class if it is expanded.

>TRBV21-1|-|TRBJ2-1|-
TGTGCCAGCAGACATTACAATGAGCAGTTCTTC
CASRHYNEQFF
>TRBV25-1|TRBD1|TRBJ1-4|-
TGTGCCAGCAGGGCACAGGGGGCCGGTTGGGAAAAACTGTTTTTT
CASRAQGAGWEKLFF
>TRBV11-3|-|TRBJ2-7|-
TGTGCCAGCAGCTCCGGGATCCACTACGAGCAGTACTTC
CASSSGIHYEQYF
>TRBV29-1|TRBD1|TRBJ1-2|-
TGCAGCGGTGTGACAGGGAAAGACTATGGCTACACCTTC
CSGVTGKDYGYTF
>TRBV6-5|TRBD1|TRBJ1-1|-
TGTGCCAGCAGGGGACAGCCTATGAACACTGAAGCTTTCTTT
CASRGQPMNTEAFF
>TRBV3-1/TRBV3-2|TRBD2|TRBJ2-1|-
TGTGCCAGCAGCCTAAGGACTAGCGGGGGGGCCGGAAATGAGCAGTTCTTC
CASSLRTSGGAGNEQFF
>TRBV30|TRBD1|TRBJ1-1|-
TGTGCCTGGGACAGGGCAAGTAACACTGAAGCTTTCTTT
CAWDRASNTEAFF
>TRBV15|TRBD2|TRBJ2-5|-
TGTGCCACCAGCATTATTAGCGGGGGAGAAGAGACCCAGTACTTC
CATSIISGGEETQYF
>TRBV19|-|TRBJ1-1|few
TGTGCCAGTAGTATGGTGGGGACACTGAACACTGAAGCTTTCTTT
CASSMVGTLNTEAFF
>TRBV29-1|-|TRBJ2-5|-
TGCAGCGTTGACAACCGGGACACCCAAGAGACCCAGTACTTC
CSVDNRDTQETQYF
>TRBV5-6|-|TRBJ1-1|-
TGTGCCAGCAGCTTGAATAGGAACACTGAAGCTTTCTTT
CASSLNRNTEAFF
>TRBV5-1|TRBD1|TRBJ2-2|-
TGCGCCAGCAGACCTACGGACAGGGGGAGGACCGGGGAGCTGTTTTTT
CASRPTDRGRTGELFF
>TRBV6-5|TRBD1|TRBJ1-4|-
TGTGCCAGCAGTTACGGGGGGACAGGGAATGAAAAACTGTTTTTT
CASSYGGTGNEKLFF
>TRBV9|-|TRBJ2-3|-
TGTGCCAGCAGCGTAGGGAGGTTCTCAGGCACAGATACGCAGTATTTT
CASSVGRFSGTDTQYF
>TRBV3-1/TRBV3-2|-|TRBJ1-3|once
TGTGCCAGCAGCTCACAGCTATTCTCTGGAAACACCATATATTTT
CASSSQLFSGNTIYF
>TRBV6-6|-|TRBJ1-2|-
TGTGCCAGCAGTTGGAGGGACGTGGATGGCTACACCTTC
CASSWRDVDGYTF
>TRBV18|TRBD1|TRBJ1-3|once
TGTGCCAGCTCACCCTGGACAGGCAGATCTGGAAACACCATATATTTT
CASSPWTGRSGNTIYF
>TRBV14|TRBD2|TRBJ2-2|-
TGTGCCAGCAGCCCCTACCGACTAGCGGAGAACACCGGGGAGCTGTTTTTT
CASSPYRLAENTGELFF
>TRBV19|-|TRBJ1-4|once
TGTGCCAGTAGTCAGGACAGAGGAGAAAAACTGTTTTTT
CASSQDRGEKLFF
>TRBV6-5|TRBD2|TRBJ2-3|-
TGTGCCAGCAGTTTCCGGGGACTAGCGGGGTCAGATACGCAGTATTTT
CASSFRGLAGSDTQYF
>TRBV14|-|TRBJ2-7|-
TGTGCCAGCAGCCTACAGGGTAAATCCTACGAGCAGTACTTC
CASSLQGKSYEQYF
>TRBV28|-|TRBJ2-7|once
TGTGCCAGCAGTTTACAGGGGCCCCCTCGCGAGCAGTACTTC
CASSLQGPPREQYF
>TRBV30|TRBD1|TRBJ1-2|-
TGTGCCTGGAGTCTAGGGAAGACAGGGTTCGATGGCTACACCTTC
CAWSLGKTGFDGYTF
>TRBV5-8|TRBD2|TRBJ2-3|-
TGTGCCAGCAGCTTTGTAGCGGGTGCCACACAAGATACGCAGTATTTT
CASSFVAGATQDTQYF
>TRBV5-1|TRBD1|TRBJ1-6|-
TGCGCCAGCAGCTTGCTGGGACAGGGGGTCGCCCCATTCGGATCCCTCCACTTT
CASSLLGQGVAPFGSLHF
>TRBV5-1|TRBD1|TRBJ1-3|once
TGCGCCAGCAGCTATGACAGGGGAGGAAACACCATATATTTT
CASSYDRGGNTIYF
>TRBV6-2/TRBV6-3|TRBD1|TRBJ1-5|-
TGTGCCAGCAGTTATGGGACAGGGAGTCAGCCCCAGCATTTT
CASSYGTGSQPQHF
>TRBV28|TRBD2|TRBJ2-7|few
TGTGCCAGCAGCGGCGGGACTAGGCGGGAGCAGTACTTC
CASSGGTRREQYF
>TRBV10-1|TRBD1|TRBJ2-1|-
TGCGCCAGCAGTGAGATAGAGGGACAGGGGGCTCATGATGAGCAGTTCTTC
CASSEIEGQGAHDEQFF
>TRBV5-4|-|TRBJ1-1|-
TGTGCCAGCAGCTTGAGGGGTCCCAACACTGAAGCTTTCTTT
CASSLRGPNTEAFF
>TRBV18|-|TRBJ2-7|-
TGTGCCAGCTCACCTTCCGTCTACGAGCAGTACTTC
CASSPSVYEQYF
>TRBV19|-|TRBJ2-4|-
TGTGCCAGTATGAGGTCGATTTTTGACATTCAGTACTTC
CASMRSIFDIQYF
>TRBV6-6|TRBD1|TRBJ2-1|once
TGTGCCAGCTCAGGACAGGCGTACAATGAGCAGTTCTTC
CASSGQAYNEQFF
>TRBV18|-|TRBJ2-5|-
TGTGCCAGCGCCAACGAGTACCAAGAGACCCAGTACTTC
CASANEYQETQYF
>TRBV19|TRBD1|TRBJ1-2|-
TGTGCCAGTAGTATGGGACAGATTTCTAACTATGGCTACACCTTC
CASSMGQISNYGYTF
>TRBV2|TRBD1|TRBJ1-6|-
TGTGCCAGCCTCCGGGACAGTAATTCACCCCTCCACTTT
CASLRDSNSPLHF
>TRBV7-7|TRBD2|TRBJ2-1|-
TGTGCTAGCCTGTGGGCTAGCGGGGGTGCCAGCTCCTACAATGAGCAGTTCTTC
CASLWASGGASSYNEQFF
>TRBV5-6|-|TRBJ2-3|-
TGTGCCAGCAGCTTCGGAGGGCCCACGCAGTATTTT
CASSFGGPTQYF
>TRBV7-2|-|TRBJ1-5|-
TGTGCCAGCAGCTTAGCACCAGGCTATAGCAATCAGCCCCAGCATTTT
CASSLAPGYSNQPQHF
>TRBV5-4|TRBD2|TRBJ2-4|-
TGTGCCAGCAGCGAGAAACTAGCGGTCGGAGCCAAAAACATTCAGTACTTC
CASSEKLAVGAKNIQYF
>TRBV6-5|TRBD1|TRBJ1-2|-
TGTGCCAGCAGTTTTCGACAGGGTTCCGGCTACACCTTC
CASSFRQGSGYTF
>TRBV7-2|TRBD2|TRBJ2-7|-
TGTGCCAGCAGCACTCGGACTAGCGCTCCTATCTACGAGCAGTACTTC
CASSTRTSAPIYEQYF
>TRBV7-9|-|TRBJ2-6|-
TGTGCCAGCAGCTTAGCCACCACGTTCGGCTCTGGGGCCAACGTCCTGACTTTC
CASSLATTFGSGANVLTF
>TRBV7-2|TRBD1|TRBJ2-6|-
TGTGCCAGCAGCATGGGACAGGGGGTTGGGGCCAACGTCCTGACTTTC
CASSMGQGVGANVLTF
>TRBV6-5|TRBD1|TRBJ1-2|-
TGTGCCAGCAAACTACAGGGGGCGATCTCCTATGGCTACACCTTC
CASKLQGAISYGYTF
>TRBV2|TRBD1|TRBJ1-2|few
TGTGCCAGCAGTGCCGACAGGGGGCAACATAGCTACACCTTC
CASSADRGQHSYTF
>TRBV7-3|-|TRBJ1-1|-
TGTGCCAGCAGCTCCCAGGGGAACACTGAAGCTTTCTTT
CASSSQGNTEAFF
>TRBV6-5|TRBD1|TRBJ1-1|-
TGTGCCAGCAGTTACGTTGACAGGGGGGGTGAAGCTTTCTTT
CASSYVDRGGEAFF
>TRBV28|-|TRBJ2-5|-
TGTGCCAGCAGTTTGGGGGGGCCCCAAGAGACCCAGTACTTC
CASSLGGPQETQYF
>TRBV10-3|-|TRBJ2-7|-
TGTGCCACCGCGTCCGCTGGCTACGAGCAGTACTTC
CATASAGYEQYF
>TRBV3-1/TRBV3-2|TRBD2|TRBJ2-3|-
TGTGCCAGCAGCCAAGATCTAGCGGGGGGGCGCGCAGATACGCAGTATTTT
CASSQDLAGGRADTQYF
>TRBV6-5|-|TRBJ1-1|once
TGTGCCAGCAGTCCCCACATTGAGAACACTGAAGCTTTCTTT
CASSPHIENTEAFF
>TRBV25-1|-|TRBJ1-2|-
TGTGCCAGCAGTGACAAGGGGAACTATGGCTACACCTTC
CASSDKGNYGYTF
>TRBV6-5|TRBD2|TRBJ2-5|-
TGTGCCAGCAGTTACGGCACTAGCGTTGAGACCCAGTACTTC
CASSYGTSVETQYF
>TRBV6-2/TRBV6-3|-|TRBJ1-6|-
TGTGCCAGCAGTCCGTGGAGCTCCTATAATTCACCCCTCCACTTT
CASSPWSSYNSPLHF
>TRBV4-1|TRBD1|TRBJ1-5|-
TGCGCCAGCAGCCAAGAGACAGGGGGATGGCCCCAGCATTTT
CASSQETGGWPQHF
>TRBV7-2|TRBD2|TRBJ2-3|-
TGTGCCAGCACCCTAGGGGGGACTAGCGGGAAACAGTATTTT
CASTLGGTSGKQYF
>TRBV27|-|TRBJ1-5|-
TGTGCCAGCAGCCCACTGAATAGCAATCAGCCCCAGCATTTT
CASSPLNSNQPQHF
>TRBV6-2/TRBV6-3|-|TRBJ1-5|-
TGTGCCAGCAGTTACTCGAGTATGGGGGCAGGGCCCCAGCATTTT
CASSYSSMGAGPQHF
>TRBV7-2|-|TRBJ2-5|-
TGTGCCAGCAGCTTAGAACGGCAAGAGACCCAGTACTTC
CASSLERQETQYF